A selection of T cell receptor beta chains follows, all from one sample in a study of untreated major depressive disorder. Some clones are missing from TCRdb's copy, which holds only in-frame ones; the method was immunoSEQ multiplex PCR. The table lists nearly 20,000 clones, under 90% of them singletons. The sequenced sample was CD4+ T cells from PBMCs. The receptors come from a woman in her twenties or thirties in good health. CDR3s include the opening cysteine and the closing phenylalanine or tryptophan. The D gene is left open where the match is weak. Only part of the rows carry a size: once, few, many, or a class if the clone is expanded.

v_call	clone_size	j_call	d_call	cdr3_aa	cdr3_nt
TRBV28	.	TRBJ1-4	.	CASSAPGPTNEKLFF	TGTGCCAGCAGTGCTCCAGGCCCCACTAATGAAAAACTGTTTTTT
TRBV29-1	.	TRBJ1-1	TRBD1	CSVRGQGNTEAFF	TGCAGCGTGAGGGGACAGGGGAACACTGAAGCTTTCTTT
TRBV29-1	.	TRBJ2-1	.	CSVVSLRRGNEQFF	TGCAGCGTTGTTTCACTAAGACGGGGCAATGAGCAGTTCTTC
TRBV5-6	few	TRBJ2-5	TRBD2	CASSLISSGRGAETQYF	TGTGCCAGCAGCTTAATATCTAGCGGGAGAGGAGCTGAGACCCAGTACTTC
TRBV6-1	.	TRBJ1-4	TRBD1	CASSDSGQGTQKLFF	TGTGCCAGCAGTGATTCGGGACAGGGGACGCAAAAACTGTTTTTT
TRBV19	.	TRBJ1-1	.	CASSIRYTEAFF	TGTGCCAGTAGTATAAGGTACACTGAAGCTTTCTTT
TRBV29-1	.	TRBJ1-2	.	CSVDGGSGYYGYTF	TGCAGCGTTGACGGCGGGTCGGGATACTATGGCTACACCTTC
TRBV7-9	.	TRBJ2-1	TRBD2	CASSLGLAGGNEQFF	TGTGCCAGCAGCTTAGGACTAGCGGGAGGTAATGAGCAGTTCTTC
TRBV9	.	TRBJ2-1	TRBD2	CASSPHVTSGTYNEQFF	TGTGCCAGCAGCCCCCACGTAACTAGCGGTACGTACAATGAGCAGTTCTTC
TRBV4-3	.	TRBJ2-7	TRBD2	CASSQDLSLAGNEQYF	TGCGCCAGCAGCCAAGATCTCTCACTAGCGGGGAACGAGCAGTACTTC
TRBV20-1	.	TRBJ2-1	.	CSAIRITEQFF	TGCAGTGCTATCCGAATCACTGAGCAGTTCTTC
TRBV2	.	TRBJ2-1	.	CASSTRNNEQFF	TGTGCCAGCAGTACAAGAAACAATGAGCAGTTCTTC
TRBV9	once	TRBJ2-3	TRBD2	CASSVRSGNADTQYF	TGTGCCAGCAGCGTACGTAGCGGGAATGCAGATACGCAGTATTTT
TRBV28	.	TRBJ1-4	.	CASSFYRQIQEKLFF	TGTGCCAGCAGTTTTTATCGACAGATCCAGGAAAAACTGTTTTTT
TRBV25-1	.	TRBJ2-7	.	CASATGSGEQYF	TGTGCCAGTGCAACAGGGTCTGGCGAGCAGTACTTC
TRBV10-3	.	TRBJ2-1	.	CAISKAEGASEQFF	TGTGCCATCAGTAAAGCCGAGGGAGCTAGTGAGCAGTTCTTC
TRBV18	.	TRBJ1-4	.	CASSPQANEKLFF	TGTGCCAGCTCACCACAGGCTAATGAAAAACTGTTTTTT
TRBV28	.	TRBJ1-1	.	CASSLRHSRGNTEAFF	TGTGCCAGCAGTTTGAGGCACTCTAGGGGGAACACTGAAGCTTTCTTT
TRBV2	.	TRBJ1-4	TRBD1	CASSAPGQGRVKLFF	TGTGCCAGCAGCGCTCCGGGACAGGGCAGGGTAAAACTGTTTTTT
TRBV7-9	.	TRBJ1-3	.	CASGGRLAPGNTIYF	TGTGCCAGCGGGGGACGGCTAGCACCTGGAAACACCATATATTTT
TRBV2	.	TRBJ1-5	.	CASSPDPQPQHF	TGTGCCAGCAGTCCTGATCCACAGCCCCAGCATTTT
TRBV10-3	.	TRBJ2-7	.	CATNKGSTYEQYF	TGTGCCACCAACAAGGGCTCCACCTACGAGCAGTACTTC
TRBV28	once	TRBJ2-3	.	CASSLGGPSTDTQYF	TGTGCCAGCAGTTTAGGCGGTCCTAGCACAGATACGCAGTATTTT
TRBV19	.	TRBJ1-4	TRBD1	CASARDRARSTNEKLFF	TGTGCCAGTGCCCGGGACAGGGCACGTTCAACTAATGAAAAACTGTTTTTT
TRBV6-1	once	TRBJ2-7	TRBD1	CASNIENRGPYEQYF	TGTGCCAGCAACATAGAAAACAGGGGCCCCTACGAGCAGTACTTC
TRBV6-5	.	TRBJ1-1	TRBD1	CASSPGTGGAFF	TGTGCCAGCAGCCCCGGGACAGGGGGAGCTTTCTTT
TRBV7-3	.	TRBJ2-3	TRBD2	CASSLGLAGRDTQYF	TGTGCCAGCAGCTTGGGACTAGCGGGTAGGGATACGCAGTATTTT
TRBV6-6	.	TRBJ1-1	.	CASSYGGPEAFF	TGTGCCAGCAGTTATGGGGGCCCTGAAGCTTTCTTT
TRBV10-3	.	TRBJ1-6	.	CAIKQGNSPLHF	TGTGCCATCAAACAGGGTAATTCACCCCTCCACTTT
TRBV2	.	TRBJ2-5	.	CASSRDNQETQYF	TGTGCCAGCAGTCGGGACAACCAAGAGACCCAGTACTTC
TRBV4-2	.	TRBJ2-7	.	CASSQDQDGRREQYF	TGTGCCAGCAGCCAAGATCAGGACGGCCGACGCGAGCAGTACTTC
TRBV4-1	.	TRBJ2-1	.	CASNQVDLMVPYNEQFF	TGCGCCAGCAACCAAGTGGACCTTATGGTCCCGTACAATGAGCAGTTCTTC
TRBV5-1	.	TRBJ2-2	.	CASSLVGQFLGSNTGELFF	TGCGCCAGCAGCTTGGTAGGGCAGTTCCTGGGCTCGAACACCGGGGAGCTGTTTTTT
TRBV25-1	.	TRBJ2-1	TRBD2	CASSEGRECEQFF	TGTGCCAGCAGTGAGGGGCGGGAGTGTGAGCAGTTCTTC
TRBV2	.	TRBJ1-5	.	CASSVITRQPQHF	TGTGCCAGCAGTGTAATCACGCGTCAGCCCCAGCATTTT
TRBV6-5	.	TRBJ2-7	.	CASETRNGQRWEQYF	TGTGCCAGCGAAACCCGAAATGGACAGCGTTGGGAGCAGTACTTC
TRBV5-1	.	TRBJ1-2	TRBD1	CASSANTGTGNGYTF	TGCGCCAGCAGCGCTAACACCGGGACAGGGAATGGCTACACCTTC
TRBV2	.	TRBJ2-2	.	CASSEAAVNTGELFF	TGTGCCAGCAGTGAAGCTGCGGTGAACACCGGGGAGCTGTTTTTT
TRBV5-4	.	TRBJ2-7	.	CASSLAGRGEHYEQYF	TGTGCCAGCAGCTTGGCCGGTCGTGGAGAACACTACGAGCAGTACTTC
TRBV18	.	TRBJ2-7	TRBD2	CASSPTGLAGNEQYF	TGTGCCAGCTCACCTACTGGACTAGCCGGCAACGAGCAGTACTTC
TRBV11-2	.	TRBJ1-1	.	CASSLSSVNTEAFF	TGTGCCAGCAGCTTGAGTTCGGTGAACACTGAAGCTTTCTTT
TRBV10-3	.	TRBJ2-7	.	CAISRGPGSYEQYF	TGTGCCATTTCTCGGGGACCCGGCTCCTACGAGCAGTACTTC
TRBV27	once	TRBJ1-2	.	CASSFEGGGNYGYTF	TGTGCCAGCAGTTTCGAGGGGGGGGGCAACTATGGCTACACCTTC
TRBV10-2	.	TRBJ1-5	TRBD1	CASNPGQGVVGNQPQHF	TGCGCCAGCAACCCGGGACAGGGGGTAGTGGGTAATCAGCCCCAGCATTTT
TRBV7-2	.	TRBJ2-3	.	CASSLRGRGLQIDTQYF	TGTGCCAGCAGCTTAAGGGGGAGAGGGTTACAGATTGATACGCAGTATTTT
TRBV29-1	.	TRBJ2-5	TRBD1	CSARQGATETQYF	TGCAGCGCTCGACAGGGAGCAACAGAGACCCAGTACTTC
TRBV25-1	once	TRBJ2-1	TRBD2	CASRRSGRAGEQFF	TGTGCCAGCAGACGGAGCGGGAGGGCGGGTGAGCAGTTCTTC
TRBV5-1	.	TRBJ2-6	TRBD1	CASSFGGQVRSGANVLTF	TGCGCCAGCAGCTTTGGGGGACAGGTCCGCTCTGGGGCCAACGTCCTGACTTTC
TRBV2	.	TRBJ2-2	TRBD2	CASSRLASNTGELFF	TGTGCCAGCAGTAGACTAGCCTCGAACACCGGGGAGCTGTTTTTT
TRBV13	.	TRBJ1-1	.	CASSSPGLTEAFF	TGTGCCAGCAGCTCCCCAGGGCTGACTGAAGCTTTCTTT